Many counts were recorded for the clone carrying this T cell receptor beta chain. Its target is not known. This sample was taken from a study of CD8 T cells in ankylosing spondylitis. Germline V gives CDR1 DFQATT, CDR2 SNEGSKA (reference sequence). Trimming took off 5 bases at V and 8 bases at J, with 18 bases between the two ends. The CDR3 spans 14 residues. Libraries of TCR beta came from quantitative 5'-RACE with molecular barcodes. One entry per CDR3 protein results from TCRdb running MiXCR on the 5' RACE reads. The sample carries some 140,000 distinct CDR3 sequences, 6% to 8% recorded once. General study results and limits: Researchers report that disease-linked clones proved CD8+ and relatively rare in peripheral blood. Disease-associated clones were reportedly significantly overrepresented in matched ankylosing spondylitis synovial fluid. A TCR beta motif made of under 10 highly homologous variants seemed typical of ankylosing spondylitis blood.

The V call is TRBV20-1, the J call TRBJ1-4; maybe TRBD1 (5 bases). The receptor was isolated from a female donor with ankylosing spondylitis or in good health (not recorded which). Sequenced: blood, either unsorted or a sorted T cell fraction (not recorded which). The CDR3 sequence: CSAHPPSGPEKLFF. CDR3 DNA sequence: TGCAGTGCTCACCCCCCGTCAGGGCCCGAAAAACTGTTTTTT.